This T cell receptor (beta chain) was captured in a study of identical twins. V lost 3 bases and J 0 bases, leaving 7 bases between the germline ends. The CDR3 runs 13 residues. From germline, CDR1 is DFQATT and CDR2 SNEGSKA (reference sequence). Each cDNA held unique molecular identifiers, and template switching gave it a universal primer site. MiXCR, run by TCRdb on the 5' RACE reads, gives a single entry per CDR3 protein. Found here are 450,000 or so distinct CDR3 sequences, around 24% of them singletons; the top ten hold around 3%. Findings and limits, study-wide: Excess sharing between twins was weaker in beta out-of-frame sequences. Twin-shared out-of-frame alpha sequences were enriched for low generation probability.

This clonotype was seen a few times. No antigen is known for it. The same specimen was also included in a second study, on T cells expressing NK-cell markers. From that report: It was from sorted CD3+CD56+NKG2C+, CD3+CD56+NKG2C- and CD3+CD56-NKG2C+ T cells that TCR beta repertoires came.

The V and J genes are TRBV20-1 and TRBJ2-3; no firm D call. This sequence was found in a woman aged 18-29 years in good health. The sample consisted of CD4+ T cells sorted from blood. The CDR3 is CSARPYSTDTQYF. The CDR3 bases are TGCAGTGCTAGGCCCTACAGCACAGATACGCAGTATTTT.